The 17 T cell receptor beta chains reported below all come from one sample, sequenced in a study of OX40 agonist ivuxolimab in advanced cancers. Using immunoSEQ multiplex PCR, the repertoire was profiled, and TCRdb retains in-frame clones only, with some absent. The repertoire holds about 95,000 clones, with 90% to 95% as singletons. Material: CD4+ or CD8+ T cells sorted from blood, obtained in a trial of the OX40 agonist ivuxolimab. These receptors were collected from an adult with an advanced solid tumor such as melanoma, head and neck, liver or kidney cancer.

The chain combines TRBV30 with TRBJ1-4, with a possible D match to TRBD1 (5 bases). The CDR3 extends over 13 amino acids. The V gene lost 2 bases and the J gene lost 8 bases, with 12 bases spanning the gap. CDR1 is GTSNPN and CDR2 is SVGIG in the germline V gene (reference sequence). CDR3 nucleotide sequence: TGTGCCTGGAGTTCCTCGGGGGAGGAAAAACTGTTTTTT. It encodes CAWSSSGEEKLFF.

The CDR3 is CASSSDGLSGANVLTF. CDR3 sequence (DNA): TGTGCCAGCTCGTCAGACGGCCTCTCTGGGGCCAACGTCCTGACTTTC. The chain combines TRBV18 with TRBJ2-6; D not certain. Trimming shortened V by 6 bases and J by 0 bases, and 12 bases separated the two germline ends. Germline lookup yields CDR1 KGHSH and CDR2 LQKENI. The CDR3 sequence is 16 residues long.

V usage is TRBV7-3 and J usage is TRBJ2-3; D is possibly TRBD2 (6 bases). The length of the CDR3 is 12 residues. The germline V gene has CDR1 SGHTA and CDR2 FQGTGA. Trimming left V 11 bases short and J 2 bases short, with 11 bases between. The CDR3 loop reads CAFRTITDTQYF. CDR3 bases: TGTGCCTTCAGGACTATCACAGATACGCAGTATTTT.

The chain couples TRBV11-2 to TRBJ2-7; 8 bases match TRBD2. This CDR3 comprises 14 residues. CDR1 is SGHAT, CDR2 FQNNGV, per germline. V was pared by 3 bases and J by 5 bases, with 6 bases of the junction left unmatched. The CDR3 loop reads CASSFSGTFDEQYF. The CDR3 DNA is TGTGCCAGCAGCTTTAGCGGGACCTTCGACGAGCAGTACTTC.

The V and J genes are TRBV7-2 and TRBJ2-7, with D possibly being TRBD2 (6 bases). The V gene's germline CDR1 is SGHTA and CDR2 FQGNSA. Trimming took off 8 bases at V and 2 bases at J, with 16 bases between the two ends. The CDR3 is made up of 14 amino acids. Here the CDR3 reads CASSLGLPPYEQYF. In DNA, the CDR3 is TGTGCCAGCTCCCTTGGACTACCACCCTACGAGCAGTACTTC.

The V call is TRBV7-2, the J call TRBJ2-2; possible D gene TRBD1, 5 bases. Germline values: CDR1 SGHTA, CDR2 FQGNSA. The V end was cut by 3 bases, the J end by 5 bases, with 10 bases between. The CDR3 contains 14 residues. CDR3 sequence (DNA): TGTGCCAGCAGCTTCCAGGGTGGGACCGGGGAGCTGTTTTTT. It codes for CASSFQGGTGELFF.

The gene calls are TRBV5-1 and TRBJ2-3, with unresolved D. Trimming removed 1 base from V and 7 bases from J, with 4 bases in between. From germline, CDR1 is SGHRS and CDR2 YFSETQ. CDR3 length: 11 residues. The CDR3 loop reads CASSLQNTQYF. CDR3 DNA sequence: TGCGCCAGCAGCTTGCAAAATACGCAGTATTTT.

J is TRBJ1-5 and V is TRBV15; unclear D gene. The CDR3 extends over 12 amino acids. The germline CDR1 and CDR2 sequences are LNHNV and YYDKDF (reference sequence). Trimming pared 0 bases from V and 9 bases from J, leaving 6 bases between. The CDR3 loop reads CATSREAGPQHF. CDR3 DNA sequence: TGTGCCACCAGCAGAGAGGCGGGGCCCCAGCATTTT.

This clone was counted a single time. The CDR3 reads CASSPLNKNIQYF. The CDR3 DNA sequence: TGTGCCAGCAGCCCGCTTAATAAAAACATTCAGTACTTC. The V call is TRBV7-6, the J call TRBJ2-4; D unresolved. The CDR3 is made up of 13 amino acids. The V gene's germline CDR1 is SGHVS and CDR2 FNYEAQ. V was trimmed by 5 bases and J by 4 bases, leaving 9 bases between them.

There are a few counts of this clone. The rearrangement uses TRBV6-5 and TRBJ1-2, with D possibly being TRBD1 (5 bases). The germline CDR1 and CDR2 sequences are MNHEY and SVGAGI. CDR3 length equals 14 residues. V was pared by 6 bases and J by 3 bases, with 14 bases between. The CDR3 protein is CASSPSGGHYGYTF. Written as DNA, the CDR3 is TGTGCCAGCAGCCCCAGTGGGGGACACTATGGCTACACCTTC.

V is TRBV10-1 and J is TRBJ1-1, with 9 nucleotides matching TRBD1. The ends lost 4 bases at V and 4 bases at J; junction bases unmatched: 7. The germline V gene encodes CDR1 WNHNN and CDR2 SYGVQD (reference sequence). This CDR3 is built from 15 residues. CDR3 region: CASSATGTGFTEAFF. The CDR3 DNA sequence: TGCGCCAGCAGTGCCACCGGGACAGGGTTCACTGAAGCTTTCTTT.

The CDR3 DNA reads TGTGCCAGCAGTACCGGGACAGCGAACACCGGGGAGCTGTTTTTT. Its protein is CASSTGTANTGELFF. The chain is built from TRBV6-1 and TRBJ2-2; 7 nucleotides line up with TRBD1. Germline CDR1 is MNHNS and CDR2 is SASEGT. After removal of 5 bases from V and 0 bases from J, the junction contained 3 bases not matched to a gene. This CDR3 has 15 residues.

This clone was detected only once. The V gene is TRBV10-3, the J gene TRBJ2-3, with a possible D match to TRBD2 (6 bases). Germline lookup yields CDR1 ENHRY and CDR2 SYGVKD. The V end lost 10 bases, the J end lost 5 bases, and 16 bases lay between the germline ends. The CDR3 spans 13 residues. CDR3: CATSNAGQDTQYF. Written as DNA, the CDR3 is TGTGCCACATCAAACGCGGGGCAAGATACGCAGTATTTT.

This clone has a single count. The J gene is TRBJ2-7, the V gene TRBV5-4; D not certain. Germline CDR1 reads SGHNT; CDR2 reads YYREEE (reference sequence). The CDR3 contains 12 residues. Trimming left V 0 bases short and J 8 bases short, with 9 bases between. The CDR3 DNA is TGTGCCAGCAGCTTGGTAAACAGCCAGCAGTACTTC. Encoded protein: CASSLVNSQQYF.

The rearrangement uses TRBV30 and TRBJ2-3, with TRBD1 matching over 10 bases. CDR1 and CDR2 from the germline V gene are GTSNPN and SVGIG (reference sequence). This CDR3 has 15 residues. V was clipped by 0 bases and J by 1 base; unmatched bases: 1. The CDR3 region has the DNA TGTGCCTGGAGTGTCGGGACAGGGGGCACAGATACGCAGTATTTT. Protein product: CAWSVGTGGTDTQYF.

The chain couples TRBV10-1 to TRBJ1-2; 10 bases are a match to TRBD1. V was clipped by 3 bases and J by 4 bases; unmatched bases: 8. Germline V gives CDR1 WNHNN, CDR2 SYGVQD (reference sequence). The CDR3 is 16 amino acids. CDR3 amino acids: CASSDHLDRGLYGYTF. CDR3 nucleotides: TGCGCCAGCAGTGACCACCTTGACAGGGGGCTCTATGGCTACACCTTC.

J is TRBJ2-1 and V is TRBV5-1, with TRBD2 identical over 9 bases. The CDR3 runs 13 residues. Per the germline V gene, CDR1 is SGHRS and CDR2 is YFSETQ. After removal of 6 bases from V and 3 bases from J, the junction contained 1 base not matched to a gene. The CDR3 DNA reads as TGCGCCAGCAAGACTAGCGGCTACAATGAGCAGTTCTTC. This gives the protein CASKTSGYNEQFF. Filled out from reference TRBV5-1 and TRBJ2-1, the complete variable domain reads KAGVTQTPRYLIKTRGQQVTLSCSPISGHRSVSWYQQTPGQGLQFLFEYFSETQRNKGNFPGRFSGRQFSNSRSEMNVSTLELGDSALYLCASKTSGYNEQFFGPGTRLTVL.